This T cell receptor (beta chain) is from a study of T cell responses to AZD1222 COVID-19 vaccine. The protocol was immunoSEQ multiplex PCR, while the TCRdb copy is restricted to in-frame clones and leaves out a portion. This sample carries roughly 130,000 clones, 80% to 90% of them seen once, and the ten largest clones take roughly a sixth. As for this clone: Its specificity is not known.

Study results and limitations: Clonal diversity was possibly underestimated, and white British individuals and females predominated among donors. Dominant CD4 TCR responses targeted spike regions 160-218 and 743-854.

CDR1 and CDR2 from the germline V gene are SNHLY and FYNNEI. Trimming removed 5 bases from V and 1 base from J, with 12 bases in between. The length of the CDR3 is 15 residues. The clonotype comes from an adult in good health. The chain employs TRBV2 and TRBJ1-3; a weak D match, TRBD1 (5 bases). The sequencing used peripheral blood, collected on day 0 of MenACWY control vaccination. This CDR3 reads CASSLDSFSGNTIYF. CDR3 nucleotide sequence: TGTGCCAGCAGTCTTGACAGTTTTTCTGGAAACACCATATATTTT.